The rows below give T cell receptor delta chains drawn from one sample of a study of Vδ1+ human thymocytes. TCRdb reapplied CATT to the multiplex PCR reads. The sample contains about 25,000 delta-chain clones, under 8.5% of which appear only once. Sequences were obtained from Vdelta1+ gamma-delta thymocytes from the thymus. The receptors were gathered from a girl in the first two years of life who had congenital heart surgery. Both conserved end residues are part of each CDR3. A D gene is named only where the DNA matches it firmly. Only part of the rows carry a size: once, few, many, or a class if the clone is expanded.

few,TRDV1,.,TRDJ1,CALGEPLYTDKLIF,TGTGCTCTTGGGGAGCCCTTGTACACCGATAAACTCATCTTT
few,TRDV1,TRDD3,TRDJ1,CALGPKKAFPGDGRDKLIF,TGTGCTCTTGGGCCCAAAAAAGCCTTTCCGGGGGATGGTCGGGATAAACTCATCTTT
few,TRDV1,TRDD3,TRDJ1,CALGSKTFAWGIRKGPYKLIF,TGTGCTCTTGGGTCCAAAACCTTCGCTTGGGGGATACGTAAAGGTCCCTATAAACTCATCTTT
.,TRDV1,TRDD2,TRDJ1,CALLPFLRRGADKLIF,TGTGCTCTTCTGCCCTTCCTACGCCGGGGGGCCGATAAACTCATCTTT
few,TRDV1,.,TRDJ1,CALGERAIPLLKLIF,TGTGCTCTTGGGGAACGGGCGATTCCCTTACTGAAACTCATCTTT
.,TRDV1,TRDD3,TRDJ1,CALGELSPSTGGFGADKLIF,TGTGCTCTTGGGGAGCTTAGTCCGAGTACTGGGGGATTTGGCGCCGATAAACTCATCTTT
few,TRDV1,.,TRDJ1,CAPGEPPGSRRRNLYTDKLIF,TGTGCTCCTGGGGAACCCCCGGGAAGTCGGCGCCGCAACCTGTACACCGATAAACTCATCTTT
.,TRDV1,TRDD3,TRDJ1,CALGGLTSLLGDGYVGADKLIF,TGTGCTCTTGGGGGCCTGACTTCCTTACTGGGGGATGGATATGTGGGCGCCGATAAACTCATCTTT
.,TRDV1,.,TRDJ1,CALGGYSLSPRSQLIF,TGTGCTCTTGGGGGCTATTCGCTCTCCCCCAGAAGCCAACTCATCTTT
.,TRDV1,TRDD3,TRDJ2,CALGRIRAGGFSSSTAQLFF,TGTGCTCTTGGACGAATTAGGGCTGGGGGTTTTTCAAGCTCGACAGCACAACTCTTCTTT
.,TRDV1,TRDD3,TRDJ1,CALELMGDPSSRKRPEGFKLIF,TGTGCTCTTGAGCTTATGGGGGATCCAAGCAGCAGGAAGCGTCCGGAGGGGTTTAAACTCATCTTT
.,TRDV1,.,TRDJ1,CALGELGPWLYTDKLIF,TGTGCTCTTGGGGAACTAGGACCCTGGCTGTACACCGATAAACTCATCTTT
.,TRDV1,TRDD3,TRDJ1,CALGVSQGYPTPSGLIF,TGTGCTCTTGGGGTCTCTCAGGGATACCCTACCCCAAGTGGGCTCATCTTT
.,TRDV1,TRDD3,TRDJ1,CALGERTGGYAPPTDKLIF,TGTGCTCTTGGGGAGCGTACTGGGGGATACGCTCCCCCCACCGATAAACTCATCTTT
.,TRDV1,TRDD2,TRDJ1,CALGVPIFLLRPVDTDKLIF,TGTGCTCTTGGGGTCCCAATATTCCTACTCCGGCCGGTGGACACCGATAAACTCATCTTT
few,TRDV1,.,TRDJ1,CALSTHSFPYTDKLIF,TGTGCTCTTTCCACCCATTCCTTCCCTTACACCGATAAACTCATCTTT
.,TRDV1,TRDD3,TRDJ1,CALGDRPSPGGDTDKLIF,TGTGCTCTTGGGGATCGACCTAGTCCTGGGGGAGACACCGATAAACTCATCTTT
medium-sized,TRAV29/DV5,TRDD3,TRDJ1,CAASPRLGDTRDKLIF,TGTGCAGCAAGCCCAAGGCTGGGGGATACGCGGGATAAACTCATCTTT